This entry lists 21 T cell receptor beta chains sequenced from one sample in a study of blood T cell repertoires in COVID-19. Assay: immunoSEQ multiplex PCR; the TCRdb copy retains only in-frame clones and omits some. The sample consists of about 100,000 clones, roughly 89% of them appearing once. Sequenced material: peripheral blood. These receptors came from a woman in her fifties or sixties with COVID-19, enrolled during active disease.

In DNA, the CDR3 is TGTGCCAGCAGAACCCAGGGAATTAATGAAAAACTGTTTTTT. Amino acid sequence: CASRTQGINEKLFF. The chain is built from TRBV6-6 and TRBJ1-4, with a weak D call TRBD1 (5 bases). The V gene's germline CDR1 is MNHNY and CDR2 SVGAGI (reference sequence). This CDR3 has 14 amino acids. V lost 6 bases, J lost 4 bases, and 12 bases lay in between.

The CDR3, as DNA: TGTGCCAGCAGCTTAACGGCAGGGATGGGCACCGGGGAGCTGTTTTTT. This translates into CASSLTAGMGTGELFF. This chain links TRBV7-3 with TRBJ2-2; TRBD1 might be the D (5 bases). Trimming left V 0 bases short and J 4 bases short, with 12 bases between. The V gene's germline CDR1 is SGHTA and CDR2 FQGTGA. CDR3 length equals 16 residues.

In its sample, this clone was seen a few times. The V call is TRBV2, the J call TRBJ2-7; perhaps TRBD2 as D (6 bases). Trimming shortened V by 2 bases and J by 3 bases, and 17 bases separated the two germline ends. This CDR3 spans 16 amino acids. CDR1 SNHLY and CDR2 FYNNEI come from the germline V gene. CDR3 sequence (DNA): TGTGCCAGCAGTGAACTGGGAGGCTCGGGGTTCTACGAGCAGTACGTC. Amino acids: CASSELGGSGFYEQYV.

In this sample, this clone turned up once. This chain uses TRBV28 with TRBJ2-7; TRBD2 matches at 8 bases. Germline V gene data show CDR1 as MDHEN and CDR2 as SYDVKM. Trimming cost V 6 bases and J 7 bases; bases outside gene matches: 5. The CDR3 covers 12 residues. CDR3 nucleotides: TGTGCCAGCAGGCCCCCGGGAGGGGAGCAGTACTTC. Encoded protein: CASRPPGGEQYF.

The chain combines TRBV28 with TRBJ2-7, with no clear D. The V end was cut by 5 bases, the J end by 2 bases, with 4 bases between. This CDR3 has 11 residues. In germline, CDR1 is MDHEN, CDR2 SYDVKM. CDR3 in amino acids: CASSDTYEQYV. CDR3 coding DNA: TGTGCCAGCAGTGACACCTACGAGCAGTACGTC.

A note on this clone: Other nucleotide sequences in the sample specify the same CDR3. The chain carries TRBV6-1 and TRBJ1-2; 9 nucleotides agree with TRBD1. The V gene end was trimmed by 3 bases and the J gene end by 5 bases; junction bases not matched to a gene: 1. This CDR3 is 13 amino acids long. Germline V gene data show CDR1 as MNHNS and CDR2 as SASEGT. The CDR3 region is CASSEGQGYGYTF. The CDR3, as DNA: TGTGCCAGCAGTGAGGGACAGGGTTATGGCTACACCTTC.

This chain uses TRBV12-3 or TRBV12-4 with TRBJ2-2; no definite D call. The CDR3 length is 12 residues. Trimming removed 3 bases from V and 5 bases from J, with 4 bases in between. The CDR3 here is CASSLRTGELFF. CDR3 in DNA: TGTGCCAGCAGTTTGAGGACCGGGGAGCTGTTTTTT.

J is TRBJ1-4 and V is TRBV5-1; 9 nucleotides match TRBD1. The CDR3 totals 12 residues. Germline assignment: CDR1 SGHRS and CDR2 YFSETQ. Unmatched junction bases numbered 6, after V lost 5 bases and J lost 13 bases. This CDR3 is CASRYGQGILFF. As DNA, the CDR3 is TGCGCCAGCAGATACGGACAGGGGATACTGTTTTTT.

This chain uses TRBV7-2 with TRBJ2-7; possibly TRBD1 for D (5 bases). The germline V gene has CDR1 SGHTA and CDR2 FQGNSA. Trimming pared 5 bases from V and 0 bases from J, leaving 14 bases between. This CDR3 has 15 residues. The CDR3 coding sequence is TGTGCCAGCAGCCGGGCCAGGGCCCGCTCCTACGAGCAGTACTTC. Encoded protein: CASSRARARSYEQYF.

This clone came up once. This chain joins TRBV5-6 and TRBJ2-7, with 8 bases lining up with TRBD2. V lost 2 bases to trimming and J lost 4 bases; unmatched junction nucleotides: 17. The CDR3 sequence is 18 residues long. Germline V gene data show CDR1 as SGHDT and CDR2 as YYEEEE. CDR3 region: CASSFTRAMAGGPYEQYF. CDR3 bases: TGTGCCAGCAGCTTTACGAGGGCCATGGCGGGGGGCCCTTACGAGCAGTACTTC.

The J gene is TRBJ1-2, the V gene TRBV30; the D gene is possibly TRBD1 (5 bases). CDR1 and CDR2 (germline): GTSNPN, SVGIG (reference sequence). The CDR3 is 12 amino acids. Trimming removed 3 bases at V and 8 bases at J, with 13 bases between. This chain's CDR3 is CAWRGGLKGYTF. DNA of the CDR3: TGTGCCTGGAGGGGGGGGTTGAAAGGCTACACCTTC.

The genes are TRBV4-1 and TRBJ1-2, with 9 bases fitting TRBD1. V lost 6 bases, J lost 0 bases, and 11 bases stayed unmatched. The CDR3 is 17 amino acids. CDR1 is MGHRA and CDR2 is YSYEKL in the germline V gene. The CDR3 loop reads CASRPSEGTGSNYGYTF. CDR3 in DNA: TGCGCCAGCAGACCTAGTGAAGGGACAGGGTCTAACTATGGCTACACCTTC.

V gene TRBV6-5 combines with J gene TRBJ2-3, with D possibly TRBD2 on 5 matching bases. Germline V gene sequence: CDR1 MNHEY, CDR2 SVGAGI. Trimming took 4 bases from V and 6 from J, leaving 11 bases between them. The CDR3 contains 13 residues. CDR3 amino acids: CASSSDWWDTQYF. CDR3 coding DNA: TGTGCCAGCAGTTCGGACTGGTGGGATACGCAGTATTTT.

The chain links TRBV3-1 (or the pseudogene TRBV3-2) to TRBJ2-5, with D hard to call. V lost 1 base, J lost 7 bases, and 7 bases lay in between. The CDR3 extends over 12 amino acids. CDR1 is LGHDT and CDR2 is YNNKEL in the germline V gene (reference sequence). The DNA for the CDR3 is TGTGCCAGCAGCCAAGGACCGGGGACCCAGTACTTC. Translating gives CASSQGPGTQYF.

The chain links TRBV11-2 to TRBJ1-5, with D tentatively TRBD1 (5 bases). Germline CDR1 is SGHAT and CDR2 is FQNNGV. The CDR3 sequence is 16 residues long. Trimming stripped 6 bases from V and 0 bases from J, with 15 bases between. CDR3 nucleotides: TGTGCCAGCAGAGACGACAGCGAGATTAGCAATCAGCCCCAGCATTTT. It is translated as CASRDDSEISNQPQHF.

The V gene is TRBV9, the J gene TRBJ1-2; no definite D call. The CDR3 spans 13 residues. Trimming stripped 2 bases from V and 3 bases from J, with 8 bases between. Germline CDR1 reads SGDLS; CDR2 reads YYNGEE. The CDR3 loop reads CASSVGSYYGYTF. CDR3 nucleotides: TGTGCCAGCAGCGTGGGCTCGTACTATGGCTACACCTTC.

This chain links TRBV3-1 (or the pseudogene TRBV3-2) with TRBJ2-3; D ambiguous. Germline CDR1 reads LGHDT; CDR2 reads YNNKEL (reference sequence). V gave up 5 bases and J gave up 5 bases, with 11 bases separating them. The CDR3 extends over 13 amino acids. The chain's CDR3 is CASSGRPVDTQYF. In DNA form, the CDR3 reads TGTGCCAGCAGCGGGCGTCCCGTAGATACGCAGTATTTT.

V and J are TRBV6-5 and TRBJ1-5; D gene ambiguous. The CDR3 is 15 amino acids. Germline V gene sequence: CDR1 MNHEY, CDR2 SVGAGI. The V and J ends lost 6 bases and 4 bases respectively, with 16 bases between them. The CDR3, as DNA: TGTGCCAGCAGGACACGGGAGCGGGAGAATCAGCCCCAGCATTTT. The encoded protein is CASRTRERENQPQHF.

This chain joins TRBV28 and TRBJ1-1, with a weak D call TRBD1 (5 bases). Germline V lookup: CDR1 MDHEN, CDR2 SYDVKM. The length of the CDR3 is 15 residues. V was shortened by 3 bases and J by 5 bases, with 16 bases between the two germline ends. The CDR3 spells CASSLDGRVGTEAFF. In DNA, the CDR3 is TGTGCCAGCAGTTTGGATGGCAGGGTTGGAACTGAAGCTTTCTTT.

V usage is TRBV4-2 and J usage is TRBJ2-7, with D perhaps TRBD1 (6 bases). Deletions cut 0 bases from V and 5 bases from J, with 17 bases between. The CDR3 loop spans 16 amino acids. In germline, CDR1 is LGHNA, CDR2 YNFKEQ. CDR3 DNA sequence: TGTGCCAGCAGCCAAGAGGCGTTGGGGGCGACGAACGAGCAGTACTTC. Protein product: CASSQEALGATNEQYF.

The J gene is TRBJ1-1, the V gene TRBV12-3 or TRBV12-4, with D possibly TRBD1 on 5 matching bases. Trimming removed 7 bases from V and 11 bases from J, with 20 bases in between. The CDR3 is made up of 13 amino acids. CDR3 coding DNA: TGTGCCAGCACCCTCACGGGATCGGGGGGGGCTTTCTTT. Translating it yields CASTLTGSGGAFF.